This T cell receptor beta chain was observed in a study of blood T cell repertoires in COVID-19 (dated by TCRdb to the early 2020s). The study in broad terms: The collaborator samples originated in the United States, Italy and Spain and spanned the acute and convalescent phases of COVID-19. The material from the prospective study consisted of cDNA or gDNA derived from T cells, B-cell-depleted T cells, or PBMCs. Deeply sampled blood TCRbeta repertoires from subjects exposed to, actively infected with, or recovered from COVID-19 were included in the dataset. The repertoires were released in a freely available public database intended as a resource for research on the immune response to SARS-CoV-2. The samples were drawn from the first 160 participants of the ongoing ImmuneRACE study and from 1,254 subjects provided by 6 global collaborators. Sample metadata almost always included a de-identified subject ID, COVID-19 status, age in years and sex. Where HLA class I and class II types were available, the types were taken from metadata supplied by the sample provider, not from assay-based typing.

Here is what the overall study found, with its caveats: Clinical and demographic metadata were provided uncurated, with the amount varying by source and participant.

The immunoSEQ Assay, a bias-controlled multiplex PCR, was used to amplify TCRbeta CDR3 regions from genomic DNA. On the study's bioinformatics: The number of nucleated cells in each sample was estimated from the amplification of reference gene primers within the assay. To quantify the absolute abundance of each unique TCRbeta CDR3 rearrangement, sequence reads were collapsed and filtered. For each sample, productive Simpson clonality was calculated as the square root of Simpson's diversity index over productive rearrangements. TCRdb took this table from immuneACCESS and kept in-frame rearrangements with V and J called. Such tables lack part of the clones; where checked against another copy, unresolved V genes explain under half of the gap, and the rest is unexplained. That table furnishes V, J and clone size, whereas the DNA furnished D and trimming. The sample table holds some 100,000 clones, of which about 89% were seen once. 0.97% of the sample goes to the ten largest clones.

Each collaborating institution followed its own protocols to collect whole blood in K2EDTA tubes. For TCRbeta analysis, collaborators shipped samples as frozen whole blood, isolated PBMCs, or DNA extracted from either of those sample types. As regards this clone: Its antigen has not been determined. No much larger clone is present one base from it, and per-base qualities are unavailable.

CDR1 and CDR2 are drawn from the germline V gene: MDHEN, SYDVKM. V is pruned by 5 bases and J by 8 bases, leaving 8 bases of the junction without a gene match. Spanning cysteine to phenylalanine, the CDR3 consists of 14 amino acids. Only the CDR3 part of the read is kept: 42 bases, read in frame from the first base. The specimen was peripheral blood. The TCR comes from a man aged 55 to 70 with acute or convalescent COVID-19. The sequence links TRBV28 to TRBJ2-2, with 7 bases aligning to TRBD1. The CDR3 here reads CASSRTGVPGELFF. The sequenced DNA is TGTGCCAGCAGTCGAACAGGGGTTCCAGGGGAGCTGTTTTTT.